This T cell receptor (beta chain) emerged from a study of blood T cell repertoires in COVID-19. Background on the study: The United States, Italy and Spain were the sources of the acute and convalescent COVID-19 samples. Sources were T cells, B-cell-depleted T cells, or PBMCs; the material itself was cDNA or gDNA.

In the original processing: Estimates of nucleated cell counts were drawn from the amplification of reference gene primers. The assay was immunoSEQ multiplex PCR, and TCRdb's table has in-frame clones only and misses some. Clone size and V and J calls were adopted from that table, with D and trimming inferred from the DNA. The sample lists under 450,000 clones, 70% to 90% occurring once. Patients in Seattle were enrolled during active infection, then followed longitudinally. Sequencing used peripheral blood. This clonotype originated in a woman aged 45-65 years with COVID-19, enrolled during active disease.

The DNA for the CDR3 is TGTGCCAGCAGTCCAACAGGGAGTAACGCGAACACCATATATTTT. Encoded protein: CASSPTGSNANTIYF. The chain employs TRBV3-1 (or the pseudogene TRBV3-2) and TRBJ1-3, with D perhaps matching TRBD1 (6 bases). The CDR3 length is 15 residues. Trimming removed 6 bases from V and 7 bases from J, with 19 bases in between. CDR1 and CDR2 (germline): LGHDT, YNNKEL (reference sequence).